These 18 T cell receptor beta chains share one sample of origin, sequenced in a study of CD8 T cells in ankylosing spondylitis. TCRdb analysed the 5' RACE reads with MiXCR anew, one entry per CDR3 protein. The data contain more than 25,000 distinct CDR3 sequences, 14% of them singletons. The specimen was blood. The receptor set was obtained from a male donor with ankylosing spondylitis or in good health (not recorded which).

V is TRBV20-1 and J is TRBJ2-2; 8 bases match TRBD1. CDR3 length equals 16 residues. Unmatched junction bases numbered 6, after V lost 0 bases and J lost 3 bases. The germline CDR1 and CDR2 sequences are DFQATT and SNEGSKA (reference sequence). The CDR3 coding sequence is TGCAGTGCTAGAGACATAGCACAGGGGGACACCGGGGAGCTGTTTTTT. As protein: CSARDIAQGDTGELFF.

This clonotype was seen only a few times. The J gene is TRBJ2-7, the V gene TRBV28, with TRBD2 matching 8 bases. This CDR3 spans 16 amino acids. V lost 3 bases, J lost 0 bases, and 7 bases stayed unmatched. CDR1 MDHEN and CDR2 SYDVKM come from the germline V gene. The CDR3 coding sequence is TGTGCCAGCAGTTTCACTTTAGCGGGACTCTCCTACGAGCAGTACTTC. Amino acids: CASSFTLAGLSYEQYF.

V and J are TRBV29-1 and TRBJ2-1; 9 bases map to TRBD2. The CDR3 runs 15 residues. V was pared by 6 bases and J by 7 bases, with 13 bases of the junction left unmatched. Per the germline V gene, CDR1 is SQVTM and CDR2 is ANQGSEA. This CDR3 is CSVPKLAGSRNEQFF. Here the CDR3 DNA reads TGCAGCGTCCCAAAACTAGCGGGTTCCCGGAATGAGCAGTTCTTC.

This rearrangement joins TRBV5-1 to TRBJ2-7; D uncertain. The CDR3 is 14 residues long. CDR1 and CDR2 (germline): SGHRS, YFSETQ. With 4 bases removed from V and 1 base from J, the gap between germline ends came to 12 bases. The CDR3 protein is CASSLMGGSYEQYV. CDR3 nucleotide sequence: TGCGCCAGCAGCCTCATGGGTGGGTCCTACGAGCAGTACGTC.

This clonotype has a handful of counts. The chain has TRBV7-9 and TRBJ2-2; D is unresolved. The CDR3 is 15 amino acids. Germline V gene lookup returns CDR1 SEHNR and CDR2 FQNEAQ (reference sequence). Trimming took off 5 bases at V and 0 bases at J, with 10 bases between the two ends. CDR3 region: CASSGGPANTGELFF. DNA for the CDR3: TGTGCCAGCAGCGGCGGCCCCGCGAACACCGGGGAGCTGTTTTTT.

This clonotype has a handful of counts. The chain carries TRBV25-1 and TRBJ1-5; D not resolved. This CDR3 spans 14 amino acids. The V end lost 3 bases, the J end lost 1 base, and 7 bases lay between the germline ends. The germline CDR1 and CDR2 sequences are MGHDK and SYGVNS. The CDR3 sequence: CASSDAISNQPQHF. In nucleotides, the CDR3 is TGTGCCAGCAGTGACGCGATCAGCAATCAGCCCCAGCATTTT.

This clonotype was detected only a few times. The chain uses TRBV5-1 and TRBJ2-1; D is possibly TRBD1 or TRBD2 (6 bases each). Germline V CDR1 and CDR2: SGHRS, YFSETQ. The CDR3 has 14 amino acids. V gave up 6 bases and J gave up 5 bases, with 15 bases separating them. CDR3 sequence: CASNGGRGDNEQFF. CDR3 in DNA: TGCGCCAGCAACGGGGGCAGGGGAGACAATGAGCAGTTCTTC.

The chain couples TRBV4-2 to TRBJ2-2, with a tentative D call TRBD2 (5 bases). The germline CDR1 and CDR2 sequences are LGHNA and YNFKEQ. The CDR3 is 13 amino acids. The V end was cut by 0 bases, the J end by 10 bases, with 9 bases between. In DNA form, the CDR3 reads TGTGCCAGCAGCCAAGAAGGACTTACGGAGCTGTTTTTT. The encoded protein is CASSQEGLTELFF.

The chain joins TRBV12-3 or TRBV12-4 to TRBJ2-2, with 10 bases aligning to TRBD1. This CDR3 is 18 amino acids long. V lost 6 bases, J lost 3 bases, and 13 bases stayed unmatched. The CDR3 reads CASRRQGAGGWDTGELFF. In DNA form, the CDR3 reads TGTGCCAGCAGAAGACAGGGGGCCGGCGGCTGGGACACCGGGGAGCTGTTTTTT.

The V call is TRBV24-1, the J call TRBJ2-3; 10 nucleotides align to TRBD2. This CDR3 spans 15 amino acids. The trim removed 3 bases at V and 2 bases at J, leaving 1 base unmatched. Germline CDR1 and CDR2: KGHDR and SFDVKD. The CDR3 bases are TGTGCCACCAGTGATCTAGCGGGAGACACAGATACGCAGTATTTT. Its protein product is CATSDLAGDTDTQYF.

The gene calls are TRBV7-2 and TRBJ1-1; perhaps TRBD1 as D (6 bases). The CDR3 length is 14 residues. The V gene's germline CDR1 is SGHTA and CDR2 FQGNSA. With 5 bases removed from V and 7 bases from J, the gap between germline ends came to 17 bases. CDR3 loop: CASSLTGTWGEAFF. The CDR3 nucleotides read TGTGCCAGCAGCCTAACAGGGACTTGGGGTGAAGCTTTCTTT.

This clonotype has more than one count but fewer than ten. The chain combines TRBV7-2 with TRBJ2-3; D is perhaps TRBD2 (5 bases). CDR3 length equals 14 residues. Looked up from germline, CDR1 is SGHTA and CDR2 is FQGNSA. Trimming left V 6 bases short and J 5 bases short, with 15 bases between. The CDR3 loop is CASRSPGSVDTQYF. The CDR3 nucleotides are TGTGCCAGCAGGTCCCCGGGGTCGGTAGATACGCAGTATTTT.

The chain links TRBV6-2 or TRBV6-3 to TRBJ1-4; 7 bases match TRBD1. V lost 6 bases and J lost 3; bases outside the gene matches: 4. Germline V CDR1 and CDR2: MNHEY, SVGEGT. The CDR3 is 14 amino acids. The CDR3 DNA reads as TGTGCCAGCAGCCGCGGGACAGCTAATGAAAAACTGTTTTTT. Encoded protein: CASSRGTANEKLFF.

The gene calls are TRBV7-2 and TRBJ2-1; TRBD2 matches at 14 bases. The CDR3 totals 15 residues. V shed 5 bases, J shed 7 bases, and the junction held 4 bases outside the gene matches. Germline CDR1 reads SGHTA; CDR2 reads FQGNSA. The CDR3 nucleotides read TGTGCCAGCAGCATCGGGACTAGCGGGAGTAATGAGCAGTTCTTC. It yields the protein CASSIGTSGSNEQFF.

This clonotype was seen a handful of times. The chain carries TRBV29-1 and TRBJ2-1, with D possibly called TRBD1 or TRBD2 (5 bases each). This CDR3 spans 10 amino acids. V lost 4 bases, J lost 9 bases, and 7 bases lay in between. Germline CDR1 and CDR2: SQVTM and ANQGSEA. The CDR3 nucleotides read TGCAGCGTTGGAGGGGCTGAGCAGTTCTTC. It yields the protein CSVGGAEQFF.

CDR3 in amino acids: CASSLQGTSGRADQETQYF. DNA of the CDR3: TGTGCCAGCAGTTTACAAGGGACTAGCGGGAGGGCCGACCAAGAGACCCAGTACTTC. The chain couples TRBV28 to TRBJ2-5, with 16 bases that match TRBD2. Germline CDR1 and CDR2: MDHEN and SYDVKM. This CDR3 is 19 amino acids long. Trimming at V came to 2 bases and at J to 0 bases, leaving 6 bases not matched to a gene.

The DNA of the CDR3 is TGTGCCAGCAGCTTAGCCAGGGGAACTGAAGCTTTCTTT. Translating gives CASSLARGTEAFF. The J gene is TRBJ1-1, the V gene TRBV7-2; TRBD1 is a possible D gene (6 bases). CDR1 is SGHTA and CDR2 is FQGNSA in the germline V gene. V shed 0 bases and J shed 5 bases, with 7 bases lying between them. This CDR3 region has 13 residues.

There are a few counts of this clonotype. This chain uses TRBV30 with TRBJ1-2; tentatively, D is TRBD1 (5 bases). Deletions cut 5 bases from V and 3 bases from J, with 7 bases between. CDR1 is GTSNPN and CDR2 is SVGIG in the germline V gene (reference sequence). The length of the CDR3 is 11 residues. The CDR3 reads CAWEGYYGYTF. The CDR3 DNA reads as TGTGCCTGGGAGGGGTACTATGGCTACACCTTC. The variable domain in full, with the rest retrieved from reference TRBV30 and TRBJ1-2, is SQTIHQWPATLVQPVGSPLSLECTVEGTSNPNLYWYRQAAGRGLQLLFYSVGIGQISSEVPQNLSASRPQDRQFILSSKKLLLSDSGFYLCAWEGYYGYTFGSGTRLTVV.